This TCR beta chain appears in the sequencing data of a study of control samples from healthy donors and cancer patients. The CDR3 consists of 13 residues. Germline V gene lookup returns CDR1 KGHSH and CDR2 LQKENI. Deletions cut 5 bases from V and 2 bases from J, with 9 bases between. The table came from immunoSEQ multiplex PCR; TCRdb's copy has only in-frame clones and leaves some out. The sample records tens of thousands of clones, roughly 89% being singletons. The J gene is TRBJ1-1, the V gene TRBV18; possibly TRBD1 for D (6 bases). The sequence was obtained from a man between 60 and 75 years old with colorectal cancer. The specimen sequenced was PBMCs. In DNA, the CDR3 is TGTGCCAGCTCAGAAGGGGGAAACACTGAAGCTTTCTTT. This encodes CASSEGGNTEAFF.